These T cell receptor beta chains were read from a single sample in a study of T cell repertoires in cytomegalovirus infection. These receptors have no known antigen. MiXCR was run by TCRdb on the reads, yielding one entry per CDR3 protein. The sample shows roughly 990,000 distinct CDR3 sequences, about a third of them seen only once. The specimen was cultured CD8+ T cells from PBMCs, collected from culture after CMV antigen stimulation. The origin of the receptors is a human donor in good health (CMV status not recorded). Some clones in this sample may be carry-over from other donors' samples. CDR3s include the opening cysteine and the closing phenylalanine or tryptophan. Fields, in order: clone size, V gene, J gene, D gene, CDR3 DNA, CDR3 protein. The D gene is left open where the match is weak. Only some rows state a clone size, as once, few, many or a class for expanded clones.

>.|TRBV20-1|TRBJ2-2|TRBD2
TGCAGTGCCGCGGGAAGCGGGGGGCCCGGGGAGCTGTTTTTT
CSAAGSGGPGELFF
>.|TRBV11-3|TRBJ2-2|TRBD2
TGTGCCAGCAGCCTAAGAAGCGGGGGTCCGTCCGGGGAGCTGTTTTTT
CASSLRSGGPSGELFF
>.|TRBV9|TRBJ1-1|.
TGTGCCAGCAGCGTAGGAATGGTATCGACTGAAGCTTTCTTT
CASSVGMVSTEAFF
>.|TRBV4-1|TRBJ1-5|TRBD1
TGCGCCAGCAGCCAAGAGGGACAGGGGGCTTATCAGCCCCAGCATTTT
CASSQEGQGAYQPQHF
>.|TRBV7-9|TRBJ1-2|.
TGTGCCAGCAGCACAGACACAGTCCCCGAGGGCTACACCTTC
CASSTDTVPEGYTF
>few|TRBV7-9|TRBJ1-4|.
TGTGCCAGCAGCCGCCAGACGTCAACTAATGAAAAACTGTTTTTT
CASSRQTSTNEKLFF
>few|TRBV13|TRBJ2-7|TRBD1
TGTGCCAGCAGCTTATGGGACAGCTACTCCTACGAGCAGTACTTC
CASSLWDSYSYEQYF
>.|TRBV7-9|TRBJ2-7|TRBD1
TGTGCCAGCAGCGTGTCCGGGACAGGGGCTGATTACGAGCAGTACTTC
CASSVSGTGADYEQYF
>.|TRBV19|TRBJ2-7|.
TGTGCCAGTAGTATAAAGGACGGAGGCTACGAGCAGTACTTC
CASSIKDGGYEQYF
>few|TRBV25-1|TRBJ2-1|.
TGTGCCAGCAGTGAATCCGGGGTGTACGAGAATGAGCAGTTCTTC
CASSESGVYENEQFF
>few|TRBV7-6|TRBJ1-3|.
TGTGCCGGCGCACGGCCCTCGCCCTCTGGAAACACCATATATTTT
CAGARPSPSGNTIYF
>.|TRBV28|TRBJ1-1|.
TGTGCCAGCAGTTTCTTGACGGGGAGGCCCGAAGCTTTCTTT
CASSFLTGRPEAFF
>.|TRBV7-9|TRBJ2-6|TRBD2
TGTGCCAGCAGCTCCCCGAGGGTTAGCGGGGGTTCAGGGGCCAACGTCCTGACTTTC
CASSSPRVSGGSGANVLTF
>.|TRBV19|TRBJ2-1|TRBD2
TGTGCCAGTAGTATCCCTACTAGCGGGGCGCCAAATGAGCAGTTCTTC
CASSIPTSGAPNEQFF
>.|TRBV7-8|TRBJ2-7|TRBD2
TGTGCCAGCAGACGCCCGGGGACTAGCGCTTACGAGCAGTACTTC
CASRRPGTSAYEQYF
>.|TRBV7-6|TRBJ2-2|TRBD2
TGTGCCAGCAGCTTAGCGGCTCGGGGGGGCATAACCGGGGAGCTGTTTTTT
CASSLAARGGITGELFF
>few|TRBV2|TRBJ1-6|.
TGTGCCAGCAGAGGGACGAATTCACCCCTCCACTTT
CASRGTNSPLHF